This T cell receptor beta chain was captured by sequencing in a study of control samples from healthy donors and cancer patients. Details on this clone: This same CDR3 is encoded by further DNA sequences in the sample.

There are 12 residues in the CDR3. Trimming removed 3 bases from V and 3 bases from J, with 0 bases in between. Germline CDR1 reads MGHDK; CDR2 reads SYGVNS. Sequencing used immunoSEQ multiplex PCR; TCRdb keeps in-frame clones, though not all of them. This table holds approximately 190,000 clones. The sequence was obtained from a woman in her thirties in good health. The sample taken for sequencing was blood. The rearrangement links TRBV25-1 to TRBJ1-6; no reliable D call. The CDR3 protein is CASSDYNSPLHF. Written as DNA, the CDR3 is TGTGCCAGCAGTGACTATAATTCACCCCTCCACTTT.